This record concerns one T cell receptor beta chain sequence. Its antigen is currently unknown. The source of the sample is a study of post-analysis software for immune sequencing data. Study conclusions and caveats: In multiple sclerosis, normalized Chao1 diversity was significantly below that of controls. Roughly five TRBV segments appeared more often in patients than in controls, and TRBV5-6, TRBV5-1 and TRBV20-1 were among these. By F measure, strong co-clustering occurred among samples prepared in the same batch.

Unique molecular identifiers were carried by the TCR beta cDNA libraries. MiXCR, applied by TCRdb to the PCR reads, yields one record per CDR3 protein. Seen here are some 690,000 distinct CDR3 sequences, 30% observed once, and the top ten hold 0.55% to 0.65%. Germline lookup yields CDR1 KGHSH and CDR2 LQKENI. V lost 5 bases and J 2 bases, leaving 12 bases between the germline ends. The length of the CDR3 is 14 residues. The sample consisted of blood. V gene TRBV18 combines with J gene TRBJ2-5; D gene uncertain. The source is a girl under 18 with multiple sclerosis. DNA for the CDR3: TGTGCCAGCTCAAAGATAGACTCGCAAGAGACCCAGTACTTC. Its translation is CASSKIDSQETQYF.